The 30 T cell receptor beta chains in this list originate from one sample, sequenced in a study of blood T cell repertoires in COVID-19. The table came from immunoSEQ multiplex PCR; TCRdb's copy has only in-frame clones and leaves some out. The sample includes fewer than 200,000 clones, about 80% of them seen just once. Sequencing input: peripheral blood. These receptor sequences come from a woman in her 70s with acute or convalescent COVID-19.

V usage is TRBV3-1 (or the pseudogene TRBV3-2) and J usage is TRBJ2-7; 7 bases fit TRBD1. The V gene's germline CDR1 is LGHDT and CDR2 YNNKEL (reference sequence). V trimming: 1 base; J trimming: 3 bases; junction bases outside the gene matches: 3. This CDR3 has 14 residues. The CDR3 is CASSQADRLYEQYF. The CDR3 DNA reads as TGTGCCAGCAGCCAAGCGGACAGGCTCTACGAGCAGTACTTC.

This chain links TRBV7-9 with TRBJ1-4, with TRBD1 identical over 10 bases. Unmatched junction bases numbered 3, after V lost 3 bases and J lost 8 bases. The CDR3 runs to 14 residues. The germline gives CDR1 SEHNR, CDR2 FQNEAQ (reference sequence). The CDR3 nucleotides are TGTGCCAGCAGCTTGGGACAGGGGAGAGAAAAACTGTTTTTT. This translates into CASSLGQGREKLFF.

This clone was recorded only once. The rearrangement uses TRBV5-1 and TRBJ1-5, with 7 bases that match TRBD1. The CDR3 runs 15 residues. V gave up 2 bases and J gave up 2 bases; unmatched junction bases: 4. The germline V gene encodes CDR1 SGHRS and CDR2 YFSETQ. For the CDR3, the DNA is TGCGCCAGCAGCTTAGAGGGGGCTCGCAATCAGCCCCAGCATTTT. Translating gives CASSLEGARNQPQHF.

CDR3 region: CASSKRTGTGNSPLHF. CDR3 coding DNA: TGTGCCAGCAGCAAAAGAACAGGAACTGGGAATTCACCCCTCCACTTT. V usage is TRBV28 and J usage is TRBJ1-6; D perhaps matches TRBD1 (5 bases). Germline CDR1 MDHEN, CDR2 SYDVKM. V was shortened by 6 bases and J by 7 bases, with 19 bases between the two germline ends. This CDR3 region has 16 residues.

The V gene is TRBV4-2, the J gene TRBJ2-1, with 11 bases lining up with TRBD2. Per germline, CDR1 LGHNA and CDR2 YNFKEQ. The length of the CDR3 is 16 residues. After removal of 0 bases from V and 10 bases from J, the junction contained 8 bases not matched to a gene. This CDR3 is CASSQDEVAGGDEQFF. The CDR3 DNA follows: TGTGCCAGCAGCCAAGATGAAGTAGCGGGAGGGGACGAGCAGTTCTTC.

The CDR3 DNA is TGTGCTAGTGCGGGACTTACCACAGATACGCAGTATTTT. It yields the protein CASAGLTTDTQYF. The chain joins TRBV12-5 to TRBJ2-3; possibly TRBD2 for D (6 bases). Per the germline V gene, CDR1 is LGHNT and CDR2 is FRNRAP. The CDR3 runs to 13 residues. Trimming pared 7 bases from V and 2 bases from J, leaving 10 bases between.

The CDR3 DNA sequence: TGTGCCAGCGTGCGAGACAGACATGAAAAACTGTTTTTT. It is translated as CASVRDRHEKLFF. The J gene is TRBJ1-4, the V gene TRBV2; perhaps TRBD1 as D (5 bases). Germline CDR1 reads SNHLY; CDR2 reads FYNNEI. V shed 8 bases and J shed 6 bases, with 13 bases lying between them. The CDR3 is 13 amino acids.

The V call is TRBV28, the J call TRBJ2-3; TRBD2 agrees at 9 bases. Trimming cost V 10 bases and J 4 bases; bases outside gene matches: 15. There are 16 residues in the CDR3. Germline V CDR1 and CDR2: MDHEN, SYDVKM. CDR3 nucleotides: TGTGCCACGGGAGCGGCGGGAGGGCCATCCCCAGATACGCAGTATTTT. As protein: CATGAAGGPSPDTQYF.

The V gene is TRBV10-3, the J gene TRBJ1-2; unclear D gene. The length of the CDR3 is 14 residues. V dropped 1 base and J dropped 2 bases, with 8 bases sitting between them. Germline V gene data show CDR1 as ENHRY and CDR2 as SYGVKD. This CDR3 is CAISELAGNYGYTF. DNA of the CDR3: TGTGCCATCAGTGAGTTGGCGGGGAACTATGGCTACACCTTC.

The chain is built from TRBV3-1 (or the pseudogene TRBV3-2) and TRBJ2-5; 7 positions match TRBD2. V lost 4 bases to trimming and J lost 5 bases; unmatched junction nucleotides: 7. Germline-derived CDR1 and CDR2 are LGHDT and YNNKEL (reference sequence). The length of the CDR3 is 14 residues. CDR3 in amino acids: CASSRSGNVETQYF. The CDR3 nucleotides read TGTGCCAGCAGCCGAAGCGGGAATGTGGAGACCCAGTACTTC.

This clone showed up just once. The V gene is TRBV2, the J gene TRBJ2-1; 9 bases agree with TRBD2. Trimming cost V 3 bases and J 3 bases; bases outside gene matches: 3. There are 15 residues in the CDR3. Germline CDR1 reads SNHLY; CDR2 reads FYNNEI. CDR3: CASSDASGDYNEQFF. The DNA for the CDR3 is TGTGCCAGCAGTGATGCTAGCGGGGACTACAATGAGCAGTTCTTC.

This clone was seen just once. The chain combines TRBV10-1 with TRBJ2-1, with 11 nucleotides matching TRBD2. CDR1 and CDR2 (germline): WNHNN, SYGVQD (reference sequence). The CDR3 totals 17 residues. The ends lost 6 bases at V and 2 bases at J; junction bases unmatched: 9. As DNA, the CDR3 is TGCGCCAGCAGCGTGACTAGCGGGACGAGTCCCTACAATGAGCAGTTCTTC. Its protein product is CASSVTSGTSPYNEQFF.

The chain employs TRBV27 and TRBJ1-1; D remains ambiguous. Germline CDR1 MNHEY, CDR2 SMNVEV (reference sequence). V shed 8 bases and J shed 1 base, with 11 bases lying between them. The CDR3 consists of 13 residues. The CDR3 here is CASSEEGNTEAFF. In nucleotides, the CDR3 is TGTGCCAGCTCTGAGGAGGGGAACACTGAAGCTTTCTTT.

This clone occurred many times. CDR3 loop: CASSDGDSSNEKLFF. Here the CDR3 DNA reads TGTGCCAGCAGTGATGGGGACAGTTCTAATGAAAAACTGTTTTTT. The genes are TRBV2 and TRBJ1-4; 7 bases are shared with TRBD1. Germline V gives CDR1 SNHLY, CDR2 FYNNEI. This CDR3 comprises 15 residues. Trimming at V came to 3 bases and at J to 3 bases, leaving 4 bases not matched to a gene.

This chain links TRBV19 with TRBJ1-5; 9 positions match TRBD1. After removal of 3 bases from V and 7 bases from J, the junction contained 13 bases not matched to a gene. Germline loops: CDR1 LNHDA, CDR2 SQIVND (reference sequence). The CDR3 runs 17 residues. The CDR3 sequence is CASSIFYGTGIRQPQHF. CDR3 DNA: TGTGCCAGTAGTATTTTCTATGGGACAGGGATACGGCAGCCCCAGCATTTT.

V gene TRBV2 combines with J gene TRBJ2-7; 7 bases are shared with TRBD1. The CDR3 runs to 14 residues. Germline V gives CDR1 SNHLY, CDR2 FYNNEI. The junction had 6 bases not matched to a gene; V was cut back by 3 bases and J by 4 bases. The CDR3 loop is CASSDTGVGYEQYF. The CDR3, as DNA: TGTGCCAGCAGTGATACAGGGGTCGGGTACGAGCAGTACTTC. Filled out from reference TRBV2 and TRBJ2-7, the complete variable domain reads EPEVTQTPSHQVTQMGQEVILRCVPISNHLYFYWYRQILGQKVEFLVSFYNNEISEKSEIFDDQFSVERPDGSNFTLKIRSTKLEDSAMYFCASSDTGVGYEQYFGPGTRLTVT.

CDR3 DNA: TGTGCCGCGGGGGCCCCCTCCTACAATGAGCAGTTCTTC. Amino acid sequence: CAAGAPSYNEQFF. The chain carries TRBV3-1 (or the pseudogene TRBV3-2) and TRBJ2-1; maybe TRBD2 (7 bases). V dropped 11 bases and J dropped 0 bases, with 11 bases sitting between them. This CDR3 has 13 residues. Germline CDR1 is LGHDT and CDR2 is YNNKEL (reference sequence).

The gene calls are TRBV27 and TRBJ1-2; D ambiguous. With 7 bases removed from V and 1 base from J, the gap between germline ends came to 7 bases. The CDR3 sequence is 12 residues long. Looked up from germline, CDR1 is MNHEY and CDR2 is SMNVEV (reference sequence). The CDR3 DNA is TGTGCCAGCATCGGGGATAACTATGGCTACACCTTC. It is translated as CASIGDNYGYTF.

The chain carries TRBV6-2 or TRBV6-3 and TRBJ1-5; 8 bases are shared with TRBD1. CDR1 and CDR2 (germline): MNHEY, SVGEGT. CDR3 length: 13 amino acids. With 5 bases clipped from V and 6 bases from J, the junction kept 3 bases outside the gene matches. In nucleotides, the CDR3 is TGTGCCAGCAGTCGGACAGGGAGTCAGCCCCAGCATTTT. This encodes CASSRTGSQPQHF.

This clone has just a few counts. The identical CDR3 is also encoded by other nucleotide sequences in the sample. The V call is TRBV6-6, the J call TRBJ1-1; D uncertain. Trimming shortened V by 0 bases and J by 1 base, and 6 bases separated the two germline ends. The CDR3 has 14 residues. The germline V gene has CDR1 MNHNY and CDR2 SVGAGI (reference sequence). CDR3 sequence (DNA): TGTGCCAGCAGTTACTCGTACGGGAACACTGAAGCTTTCTTT. Residues: CASSYSYGNTEAFF.

V is TRBV9 and J is TRBJ2-1, with 11 positions matching TRBD2. V shed 5 bases, J shed 6 bases, and the junction held 7 bases outside the gene matches. Germline V CDR1 and CDR2: SGDLS, YYNGEE. The CDR3 sequence is 15 residues long. This chain's CDR3 is CASSELAGVSNEQFF. Written as DNA, the CDR3 is TGTGCCAGCAGTGAACTAGCGGGAGTGTCCAATGAGCAGTTCTTC.

The chain recombines TRBV5-1 with TRBJ1-1; 7 nucleotides align to TRBD1. The CDR3 runs to 14 residues. The V and J ends lost 4 bases and 0 bases, in that order; junction bases with no gene match: 3. Germline loops: CDR1 SGHRS, CDR2 YFSETQ. In DNA form, the CDR3 reads TGCGCCAGCAGCCTGGGGACAGTGAACACTGAAGCTTTCTTT. Translated, it gives CASSLGTVNTEAFF.

The rearrangement uses TRBV30 and TRBJ2-3, with 7 bases identical to TRBD1. CDR3 length equals 15 residues. With 5 bases clipped from V and 0 bases from J, the junction kept 8 bases outside the gene matches. CDR1 is GTSNPN and CDR2 is SVGIG in the germline V gene (reference sequence). The CDR3 DNA follows: TGTGCCTGGGACAGGGATGGGGCTAGCACAGATACGCAGTATTTT. It specifies CAWDRDGASTDTQYF.

V usage is TRBV6-6 and J usage is TRBJ2-7, with 7 nucleotides matching TRBD2. This CDR3 contains 14 residues. Trimming cost V 3 bases and J 5 bases; bases outside gene matches: 7. The V gene's germline CDR1 is MNHNY and CDR2 SVGAGI (reference sequence). The CDR3 region has the DNA TGTGCCAGCAGTTATGACGGGAGGAGGAACGAGCAGTACTTC. This sequence encodes CASSYDGRRNEQYF.

The J gene is TRBJ2-7, the V gene TRBV6-5, with 7 bases that match TRBD1. The CDR3 consists of 16 residues. The germline CDR1 and CDR2 sequences are MNHEY and SVGAGI. V lost 0 bases to trimming and J lost 0 bases; unmatched junction nucleotides: 5. CDR3 bases: TGTGCCAGCAGTTACTCAGGACAGGTCGGCTCCTACGAGCAGTACTTC. As protein: CASSYSGQVGSYEQYF.

The J gene is TRBJ2-7, the V gene TRBV2; 8 positions agree with TRBD2. This CDR3 contains 15 residues. Losses at the gene ends were 2 bases for V and 2 bases for J; bases not matched to a gene: 5. Germline loops: CDR1 SNHLY, CDR2 FYNNEI. The CDR3 DNA reads as TGTGCCAGCAGTGAACAAGCGGGAGCCACCTACGAGCAGTACTTC. Its translation: CASSEQAGATYEQYF.

The table lists this clone with a few counts. This chain joins TRBV19 and TRBJ1-4, with 10 bases matching TRBD1. Germline trimming cut 1 base from V and 8 bases from J; bases unmatched to any gene: 4. Germline V CDR1 and CDR2: LNHDA, SQIVND (reference sequence). CDR3 size: 15 residues. CDR3 region: CASSIARTGGEKLFF. The CDR3 DNA sequence: TGTGCCAGTAGTATAGCCCGGACAGGGGGAGAAAAACTGTTTTTT.

V usage is TRBV2 and J usage is TRBJ1-6, with 7 bases lining up with TRBD1. In germline, CDR1 is SNHLY, CDR2 FYNNEI. The V gene end was trimmed by 5 bases and the J gene end by 7 bases; junction bases not matched to a gene: 5. CDR3 length equals 14 residues. The CDR3 sequence: CASSPDRENSPLHF. As DNA, the CDR3 is TGTGCCAGCAGTCCCGACAGGGAAAATTCACCCCTCCACTTT. Together with reference TRBV2 and TRBJ1-6, the CDR3 gives the full variable domain: EPEVTQTPSHQVTQMGQEVILRCVPISNHLYFYWYRQILGQKVEFLVSFYNNEISEKSEIFDDQFSVERPDGSNFTLKIRSTKLEDSAMYFCASSPDRENSPLHFGNGTRLTVT.

The chain has TRBV13 and TRBJ2-2; TRBD2 agrees at 13 bases. The V gene end was trimmed by 5 bases and the J gene end by 5 bases; junction bases not matched to a gene: 8. This CDR3 spans 17 amino acids. The germline V gene has CDR1 PRHDT and CDR2 FYEKMQ (reference sequence). CDR3 DNA sequence: TGTGCCAGCAGCGCAGAGACTAGCGGGAGGAGTACCGGGGAGCTGTTTTTT. Translation: CASSAETSGRSTGELFF.

The chain employs TRBV6-6 and TRBJ2-7; 9 bases map to TRBD1. Trimming at V came to 7 bases and at J to 5 bases, leaving 12 bases not matched to a gene. The CDR3 consists of 15 residues. Germline values: CDR1 MNHNY, CDR2 SVGAGI (reference sequence). The CDR3 region has the DNA TGTGCCAGCACAATAGGCGGGGACAGGGCCAACGAGCAGTACTTC. This gives the protein CASTIGGDRANEQYF.